Included here is one T cell receptor (beta chain) sequence, with context. Antigen: not known. Other DNA sequences in this sample translate to the same CDR3. This sample was taken from a study of CD8 T cell repertoires and HIV-1 epitope variants. Repertoires were generated with immunoSEQ multiplex PCR, while TCRdb's copy carries only in-frame clones and drops some. The sample carries some 5,100 clones, 60% to 70% recorded once. This TCR came from a male donor with HIV. Source material: cultured CD8+ T cells derived from PBMCs.

CDR3 nucleotides: TGCGCCAGCAGCCAACAGAACACTGGCTCCTACGAGCAGTACTTC. Amino acids: CASSQQNTGSYEQYF. The chain is built from TRBV4-3 and TRBJ2-7; D is unresolved. The germline gives CDR1 LGHNA, CDR2 YSLEER. This CDR3 comprises 15 residues. V gave up 2 bases and J gave up 0 bases, with 11 bases separating them.